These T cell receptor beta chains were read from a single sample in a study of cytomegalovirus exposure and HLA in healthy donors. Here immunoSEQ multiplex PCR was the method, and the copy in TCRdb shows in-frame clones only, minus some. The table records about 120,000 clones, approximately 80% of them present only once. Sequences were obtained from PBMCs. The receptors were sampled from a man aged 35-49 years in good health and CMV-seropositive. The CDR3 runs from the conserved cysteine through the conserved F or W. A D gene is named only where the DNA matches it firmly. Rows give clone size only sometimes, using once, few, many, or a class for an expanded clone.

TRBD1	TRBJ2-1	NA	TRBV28	CASSQGQRNEQFF	TGTGCCAGCAGTCAGGGACAGAGGAATGAGCAGTTCTTC
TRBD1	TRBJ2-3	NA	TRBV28	CASSSTGGDPTDTQYF	TGTGCCAGCAGTTCCACAGGGGGCGACCCCACAGATACGCAGTATTTT
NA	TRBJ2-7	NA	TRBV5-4	CASSGYSGPNYEQYF	TGTGCCAGCAGCGGCTATAGCGGACCCAATTACGAGCAGTACTTC
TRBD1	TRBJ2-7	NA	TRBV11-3	CASSDPGQGYEQYF	TGTGCCAGCAGCGACCCGGGACAGGGCTACGAGCAGTACTTC
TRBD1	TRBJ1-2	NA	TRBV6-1	CASRAAGTGDYGYTF	TGTGCCAGCCGGGCTGCCGGGACAGGGGACTATGGCTACACCTTC
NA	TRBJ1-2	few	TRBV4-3	CASSQVPIVREEADGYTF	TGCGCCAGCAGCCAAGTACCCATTGTTCGGGAAGAGGCGGATGGCTACACCTTC
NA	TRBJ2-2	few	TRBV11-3	CASSPKGGRTVNTGELFF	TGTGCCAGCAGCCCTAAAGGGGGACGGACAGTGAACACCGGGGAGCTGTTTTTT
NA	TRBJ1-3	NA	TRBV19	CASTSSGNTIYF	TGTGCCAGTACATCCTCTGGAAACACCATATATTTT
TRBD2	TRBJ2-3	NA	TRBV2	CASSVRAVAGDTQYF	TGTGCCAGCAGTGTGAGAGCGGTAGCGGGGGATACGCAGTATTTT
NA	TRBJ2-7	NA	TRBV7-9	CASSWELGEQYF	TGTGCCAGCAGCTGGGAGCTTGGAGAGCAGTACTTC
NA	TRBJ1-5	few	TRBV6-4	CASIEDGQPITQPQHF	TGTGCCAGCATAGAAGACGGACAGCCGATAACGCAGCCCCAGCATTTT
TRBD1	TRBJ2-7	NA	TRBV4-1	CASSHDRVSLTYEQYF	TGCGCCAGCAGCCACGACAGGGTTAGTCTGACCTACGAGCAGTACTTC
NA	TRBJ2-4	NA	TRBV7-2	CASSPGRGSVAKNIQYF	TGTGCCAGCAGCCCCGGTCGGGGGTCTGTAGCCAAAAACATTCAGTACTTC
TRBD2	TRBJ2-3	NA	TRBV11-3	CASSLKVAGATQYF	TGTGCCAGCAGCTTAAAGGTGGCGGGAGCTACGCAGTATTTT
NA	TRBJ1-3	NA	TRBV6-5	CASAQVSGNTIYF	TGTGCCAGCGCTCAGGTCTCTGGAAACACCATATATTTT
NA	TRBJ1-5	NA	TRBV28	CASGGSANQPQHF	TGTGCCAGCGGAGGGAGTGCTAATCAGCCCCAGCATTTT
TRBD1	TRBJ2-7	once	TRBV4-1	CASSRRQGGYGEQYF	TGCGCCAGCAGCCGACGACAGGGTGGGTATGGTGAGCAGTACTTC
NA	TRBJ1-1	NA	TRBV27	CASSLSSKNTEAFF	TGTGCCAGCAGTTTATCGTCCAAGAACACTGAAGCTTTCTTT
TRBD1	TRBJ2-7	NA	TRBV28	CASSFPTRDRGYEQYF	TGTGCCAGCAGTTTCCCGACCCGGGACAGGGGATACGAGCAGTACTTC
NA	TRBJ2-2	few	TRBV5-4	CASSLRGGTGELFF	TGTGCCAGCAGCTTGAGGGGGGGAACCGGGGAGCTGTTTTTT
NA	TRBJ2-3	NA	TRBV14	CASSQVGSSDTQYF	TGTGCCAGCAGCCAAGTTGGGAGTTCAGATACGCAGTATTTT
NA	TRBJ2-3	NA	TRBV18	CASSNELTSTDTQYF	TGTGCCAGCTCAAATGAACTAACCTCCACAGATACGCAGTATTTT
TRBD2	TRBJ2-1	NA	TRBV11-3	CASGSGVGNEQFF	TGTGCCAGCGGTAGCGGGGTCGGGAATGAGCAGTTCTTC
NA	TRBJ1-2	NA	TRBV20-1	CSARELRGYTF	TGCAGTGCTAGAGAATTGAGGGGCTACACCTTC
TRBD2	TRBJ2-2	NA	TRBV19	CASSSGLAVTGELFF	TGTGCCAGTAGTTCGGGACTAGCGGTCACCGGGGAGCTGTTTTTT
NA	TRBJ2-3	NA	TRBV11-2	CASSLRGPSTDTQYF	TGTGCCAGCAGCTTACGCGGGCCGAGCACAGATACGCAGTATTTT
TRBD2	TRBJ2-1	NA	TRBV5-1	CASSLGLAGAAHWEQFF	TGCGCCAGCAGCTTGGGACTAGCGGGGGCCGCTCATTGGGAGCAGTTCTTC
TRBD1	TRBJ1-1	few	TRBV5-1	CASSPGTGGKRAEAFF	TGCGCCAGCAGCCCGGGGACAGGGGGGAAGAGGGCGGAAGCTTTCTTT
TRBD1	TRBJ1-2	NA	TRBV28	CASSRQGLNYGYTF	TGTGCCAGCAGTAGACAGGGATTGAACTATGGCTACACCTTC
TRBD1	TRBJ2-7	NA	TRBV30	CAWSLTGAYEQYF	TGTGCCTGGAGTTTGACAGGGGCCTACGAGCAGTACTTC
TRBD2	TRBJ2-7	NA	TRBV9	CASSAQTSGGIGEQYF	TGTGCCAGCAGCGCCCAAACTAGCGGGGGCATCGGCGAGCAGTACTTC
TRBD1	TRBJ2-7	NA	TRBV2	CASSEAPGQGYEQYF	TGTGCCAGCAGTGAAGCCCCGGGACAGGGCTACGAGCAGTACTTC
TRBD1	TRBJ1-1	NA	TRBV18	CASSPLKDRHTEAFF	TGTGCCAGCTCACCACTGAAGGACAGGCACACTGAAGCTTTCTTT
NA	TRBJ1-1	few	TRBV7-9	CASSLAGGRGKAFF	TGTGCCAGCAGCTTAGCAGGGGGGAGGGGGAAAGCTTTCTTT
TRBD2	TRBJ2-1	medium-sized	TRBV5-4	CASSLGLAGKFF	TGTGCCAGCAGCTTAGGACTAGCGGGGAAGTTCTTC
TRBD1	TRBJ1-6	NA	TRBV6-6	CASSSTGGSNSPLHF	TGTGCCAGCAGTTCGACAGGGGGCTCTAATTCACCCCTCCACTTT
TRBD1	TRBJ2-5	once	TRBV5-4	CASSLGQGALIQETQYF	TGTGCCAGCAGCTTGGGACAGGGGGCCCTAATCCAAGAGACCCAGTACTTC
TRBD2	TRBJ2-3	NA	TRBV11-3	CASSFRASTSGGTDTQYF	TGTGCCAGCAGCTTTAGAGCCTCGACTAGCGGGGGAACAGATACGCAGTATTTT
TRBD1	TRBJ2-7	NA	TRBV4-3	CASSQGAGTGAYEQYF	TGCGCCAGCAGCCAAGGAGCCGGGACAGGGGCCTACGAGCAGTACTTC
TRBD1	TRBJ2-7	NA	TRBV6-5	CASSPGQGSYEQYF	TGTGCCAGCTCCCCAGGACAGGGTAGCTACGAGCAGTACTTC
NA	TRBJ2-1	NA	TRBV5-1	CASSLTQPTNEQFF	TGCGCCAGCAGCTTGACCCAACCTACCAATGAGCAGTTCTTC
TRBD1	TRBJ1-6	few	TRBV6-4	CASSFQDRATSSYNSPLHF	TGTGCCAGCAGTTTTCAGGACAGGGCTACCAGCTCCTATAATTCACCCCTCCACTTT
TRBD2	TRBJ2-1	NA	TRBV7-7	CASSPLAGGPDEQFF	TGTGCTAGCAGTCCACTAGCGGGGGGGCCCGATGAGCAGTTCTTC
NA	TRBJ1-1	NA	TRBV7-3	CATRQDRNTEAFF	TGTGCTACACGACAGGACCGGAACACTGAAGCTTTCTTT
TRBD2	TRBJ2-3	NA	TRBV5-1	CASSLDAGGTQYF	TGCGCCAGCAGCTTGGATGCGGGGGGTACGCAGTATTTT